This T cell receptor beta chain was recovered during a study of blood T cell repertoires in COVID-19. Method: immunoSEQ multiplex PCR; TCRdb's copy keeps in-frame clones and lacks some. This sample has some 170,000 clones; 84% occur once, and the top ten carry approximately 14%. Per germline, CDR1 LNHDA and CDR2 SQIVND (reference sequence). This CDR3 has 15 amino acids. With 7 bases clipped from V and 4 bases from J, the junction kept 12 bases outside the gene matches. Which cohort a participant joined came from the clinical history participants gave. The clonotype originates from a middle-aged man who had recovered from COVID-19. The rearrangement joins TRBV19 to TRBJ1-1, with TRBD1 matching 7 bases. Sequenced input: PBMCs or T cells enriched from blood (not recorded which). CDR3: CASIKTGVKGTEAFF. CDR3 coding DNA: TGTGCCAGTATAAAAACAGGGGTAAAGGGCACTGAAGCTTTCTTT.